The clone carrying this TCR beta chain was seen a single time. Recovered Cohort 3 donors showed two negative PCRs, clearance, or symptom resolution. Data came from immunoSEQ multiplex PCR; TCRdb stores just in-frame clones and leaves some out. Altogether about 380,000 clones are present, 88% being singletons, with the ten largest covering less than 1.5%. The data stem from a study of blood T cell repertoires in COVID-19. About the study: Samples of COVID-19 (acute and convalescent) were obtained from the United States, Italy and Spain. From T cells, B-cell-depleted T cells, or PBMCs came the material, which was cDNA or gDNA.

The sequenced sample was PBMCs or T cells enriched from blood (not recorded which). This receptor was taken from a young woman who had recovered from COVID-19.

This CDR3 is CASSLGRVGDGYEQYF. As DNA, the CDR3 is TGCGCCAGCAGCTTGGGCAGGGTGGGTGACGGCTACGAGCAGTACTTC. This chain links TRBV5-1 with TRBJ2-7, with D possibly matching TRBD1 (5 bases). The V gene's germline CDR1 is SGHRS and CDR2 YFSETQ. The V and J ends lost 0 bases and 3 bases respectively, with 16 bases between them. This CDR3 comprises 16 residues.